The 30 T cell receptor beta chains in this list originate from one sample, sequenced in a study of cytomegalovirus exposure and HLA in healthy donors. The PCR made use of 60 Vbeta and 13 Jbeta primers. Libraries were prepared by immunoSEQ multiplex PCR; TCRdb keeps only in-frame clonotypes and omits some of them. The data show roughly 190,000 clones, 79% seen once. Sequencing was carried out using PBMCs. Receptors originate from a woman aged 45-65 years in good health and CMV-seronegative.

The chain carries TRBV7-2 and TRBJ2-7; 7 bases align to TRBD2. Germline assignment: CDR1 SGHTA and CDR2 FQGNSA. Losses at the gene ends were 0 bases for V and 3 bases for J; bases not matched to a gene: 2. The CDR3 has 14 residues. The CDR3 coding sequence is TGTGCCAGCAGCTTAGCGTCGGGAGGCTACGAGCAGTACTTC. It is translated as CASSLASGGYEQYF.

V usage is TRBV19 and J usage is TRBJ1-1, with a possible D match to TRBD1 (5 bases). The V gene's germline CDR1 is LNHDA and CDR2 SQIVND (reference sequence). The CDR3 contains 14 residues. The V and J ends lost 2 bases and 1 base respectively, with 8 bases between them. The CDR3 DNA follows: TGTGCCAGTAGTATACAGGGATCGAACACTGAAGCTTTCTTT. This translates into CASSIQGSNTEAFF.

This clone was recorded only once. Other DNA sequences in the sample encode the same CDR3. This sequence joins TRBV18 and TRBJ2-3; D perhaps matches TRBD2 (5 bases). Germline loops: CDR1 KGHSH, CDR2 LQKENI. Trimming left V 3 bases short and J 6 bases short, with 7 bases between. This CDR3 comprises 12 residues. This chain's CDR3 is CASSPSADTQYF. DNA of the CDR3: TGTGCCAGCTCACCTAGCGCCGATACGCAGTATTTT.

Note on this clone: Because the CDR3's place on the DNA is in doubt, the DNA is left out and the CDR3 is given as listed by TCRdb. The chain carries TRBV4-3 and TRBJ2-3; the table's D call, TRBD1, has no DNA check behind it. Germline V gene lookup returns CDR1 LGHNA and CDR2 YSLEER. Including both end residues, the CDR3 is 20 amino acids long. CDR3 region: CASSQSTPGAPDTQYFSARF.

V usage is TRBV19 and J usage is TRBJ2-7; 10 bases map to TRBD2. J gave up 0 bases and V 5 bases, and 7 bases lay outside the gene matches. The CDR3 is made up of 16 amino acids. Germline V gene lookup returns CDR1 LNHDA and CDR2 SQIVND (reference sequence). The CDR3 DNA follows: TGTGCCAGTAGTGCTTCTAGCGGGGGTTACTCCTACGAGCAGTACTTC. Its protein product is CASSASSGGYSYEQYF. Supplemented by reference TRBV19 and TRBJ2-7, the full variable domain reads DGGITQSPKYLFRKEGQNVTLSCEQNLNHDAMYWYRQDPGQGLRLIYYSQIVNDFQKGDIAEGYSVSREKKESFPLTVTSAQKNPTAFYLCASSASSGGYSYEQYFGPGTRLTVT.

The CDR3 reads CASSLTAGNTIYF. The CDR3 bases are TGTGCCAGCAGCCTGACAGCTGGAAACACCATATATTTT. The chain links TRBV11-2 to TRBJ1-3, with D possibly matching TRBD1 (5 bases). The CDR3 totals 13 residues. V lost 5 bases to trimming and J lost 2 bases, with 7 bases between them. The germline V gene has CDR1 SGHAT and CDR2 FQNNGV. Looking up the rest from reference TRBV11-2 and TRBJ1-3 gives the full variable domain: EAGVAQSPRYKIIEKRQSVAFWCNPISGHATLYWYQQILGQGPKLLIQFQNNGVVDDSQLPKDRFSAERLKGVDSTLKIQPAKLEDSAVYLCASSLTAGNTIYFGEGSWLTVV.

This rearrangement joins TRBV6-1 to TRBJ2-3, with D unclear. The germline V gene encodes CDR1 MNHNS and CDR2 SASEGT. Trimming took 5 bases from V and 2 from J, leaving 8 bases between them. The CDR3 extends over 13 amino acids. CDR3 coding DNA: TGTGCCAGCAGTTTGACTTACACAGATACGCAGTATTTT. Encoded protein: CASSLTYTDTQYF.

The chain employs TRBV5-6 and TRBJ2-7, with a weak D call TRBD2 (6 bases). Germline-derived CDR1 and CDR2 are SGHDT and YYEEEE. V lost 5 bases and J 2 bases, leaving 17 bases between the germline ends. The CDR3 has 15 residues. Here the CDR3 DNA reads TGTGCCAGCAGGCGGGGAGCCTTAGGGGCCTACGAGCAGTACTTC. Translation: CASRRGALGAYEQYF.

V usage is TRBV7-3 and J usage is TRBJ2-7; perhaps TRBD1 as D (7 bases). Trimming stripped 1 base from V and 2 bases from J, with 12 bases between. The CDR3 sequence is 15 residues long. The germline gives CDR1 SGHTA, CDR2 FQGTGA. The CDR3 DNA is TGTGCCAGCAGCTTAAACGGAGGGGGCACCTACGAGCAGTACTTC. It is translated as CASSLNGGGTYEQYF.

This clone was detected only a few times. The V call is TRBV6-1, the J call TRBJ1-1; 7 bases fit TRBD1. Germline V gene lookup returns CDR1 MNHNS and CDR2 SASEGT. The CDR3 has 14 residues. V lost 5 bases and J lost 0; bases outside the gene matches: 3. The CDR3 region has the DNA TGTGCCAGCAGTAGGGGACAGATGAACACTGAAGCTTTCTTT. Protein: CASSRGQMNTEAFF.

To note about this clone: The same CDR3 can be traced to other DNA sequences in this sample. The rearrangement joins TRBV18 to TRBJ1-5, with a tentative D call TRBD1 (5 bases). V lost 4 bases, J lost 1 base, and 8 bases lay in between. Germline CDR1 is KGHSH and CDR2 is LQKENI. This CDR3 is 14 amino acids long. The DNA of the CDR3 is TGTGCCAGCTCACAACAGGCAAGCAATCAGCCCCAGCATTTT. It encodes CASSQQASNQPQHF. Based on the CDR3 plus reference TRBV18 and TRBJ1-5, the full variable domain is NAGVMQNPRHLVRRRGQEARLRCSPMKGHSHVYWYRQLPEEGLKFMVYLQKENIIDESGMPKERFSAEFPKEGPSILRIQQVVRGDSAAYFCASSQQASNQPQHFGDGTRLSIL.

CDR3 in DNA: TGTGCCAGCGGATCCTTAGGGACTAGCGGGAGGGGACTCTACAATGAGCAGTTCTTC. Translation: CASGSLGTSGRGLYNEQFF. V gene TRBV7-8 combines with J gene TRBJ2-1; 16 positions match TRBD2. After removal of 8 bases from V and 3 bases from J, the junction contained 13 bases not matched to a gene. In germline, CDR1 is SGHVS, CDR2 FQNEAQ. The CDR3 contains 19 residues.

The rearrangement uses TRBV5-1 and TRBJ1-1; D perhaps matches TRBD1 (5 bases). The length of the CDR3 is 15 residues. Between the trimmed V and J ends, which lost 4 bases and 0 bases, there was a span of 13 bases. Germline V gene sequence: CDR1 SGHRS, CDR2 YFSETQ. The CDR3 DNA reads TGCGCCAGCAGCCTCCTGACAGATTTGAACACTGAAGCTTTCTTT. The encoded protein is CASSLLTDLNTEAFF.

This clone was seen only once. Other nucleotide sequences from this sample produce the same CDR3. The chain has TRBV5-1 and TRBJ2-7, with D possibly TRBD2 on 5 matching bases. Germline lookup yields CDR1 SGHRS and CDR2 YFSETQ. Trimming left V 0 bases short and J 0 bases short, with 13 bases between. The CDR3 is 16 residues long. CDR3 nucleotide sequence: TGCGCCAGCAGCTTGGCCGCGGCGGGCCGCTCCTACGAGCAGTACTTC. Translated: CASSLAAAGRSYEQYF.

The sample holds one count of this clone. The chain recombines TRBV28 with TRBJ1-2; TRBD1 matches 8 bases. V lost 5 bases to trimming and J lost 5 bases; unmatched junction nucleotides: 4. The CDR3 is 13 amino acids. Germline V gene lookup returns CDR1 MDHEN and CDR2 SYDVKM. The CDR3 region has the DNA TGTGCCAGCAGTGGGAGGACAGGGTATGGCTACACCTTC. This sequence encodes CASSGRTGYGYTF.

This clone was seen only a few times. V and J are TRBV21-1 and TRBJ2-7; the table's TRBD1 call for D was not verified on the DNA. TRBV21-1 is flagged as a pseudogene. The CDR3 extends over 14 amino acids. CDR3 residues: CASSTGQGGSEQYF. As DNA, the CDR3 is TGTGCCAGCAGCACAGGACAGGGGGGCAGCGAGCAGTACTTC.

The V gene is TRBV9, the J gene TRBJ1-5; a weak D match, TRBD1 (5 bases). The length of the CDR3 is 14 residues. V dropped 0 bases and J dropped 5 bases, with 9 bases sitting between them. Germline-derived CDR1 and CDR2 are SGDLS and YYNGEE. The CDR3, as DNA: TGTGCCAGCAGCGTAGGGTGGGGGGATCAGCCCCAGCATTTT. It codes for CASSVGWGDQPQHF.

The V call is TRBV10-3, the J call TRBJ1-1, with 8 bases identical to TRBD1. CDR3 length: 15 amino acids. V dropped 11 bases and J dropped 0; count of bases not matched to a gene: 11. Germline V lookup: CDR1 ENHRY, CDR2 SYGVKD. The CDR3 sequence: CASKTGVSLNTEAFF. CDR3 nucleotide sequence: TGTGCCTCAAAGACAGGGGTATCCCTGAACACTGAAGCTTTCTTT.

This clone was counted a single time. The rearrangement joins TRBV19 to TRBJ1-5, with 10 bases identical to TRBD1. There are 17 residues in the CDR3. Germline V gives CDR1 LNHDA, CDR2 SQIVND (reference sequence). J lost 0 bases, V lost 5 bases, and 7 bases had no gene match. The chain's CDR3 is CASSLGQGWNSNQPQHF. In DNA, the CDR3 is TGTGCCAGTAGTTTGGGACAGGGGTGGAATAGCAATCAGCCCCAGCATTTT.

This sequence joins TRBV18 and TRBJ2-2; D gene unclear. Looked up from germline, CDR1 is KGHSH and CDR2 is LQKENI. This CDR3 region has 16 residues. V was pared by 2 bases and J by 0 bases, with 10 bases between. The CDR3 DNA reads TGTGCCAGCTCACCAGGCGGAAACGCGAACACCGGGGAGCTGTTTTTT. This sequence encodes CASSPGGNANTGELFF.

The chain links TRBV29-1 to TRBJ1-2; possibly TRBD1 for D (5 bases). The CDR3 consists of 14 residues. V shed 1 base and J shed 7 bases, with 16 bases lying between them. Germline CDR1 and CDR2: SQVTM and ANQGSEA. The DNA for the CDR3 is TGCAGCGTTGAAGCAGGGTCGGGTCGCGGTGGCTACACCTTC. Encoded protein: CSVEAGSGRGGYTF.

The V and J genes are TRBV28 and TRBJ1-1, with unresolved D. Germline V gene lookup returns CDR1 MDHEN and CDR2 SYDVKM. There are 13 residues in the CDR3. Trimming took 2 bases from V and 4 from J, leaving 8 bases between them. This CDR3 reads CASSLGLSTEAFF. The CDR3, as DNA: TGTGCCAGCAGTTTAGGACTGAGCACTGAAGCTTTCTTT.

V is TRBV5-1 and J is TRBJ2-3, with 16 bases that match TRBD2. Germline V lookup: CDR1 SGHRS, CDR2 YFSETQ. The length of the CDR3 is 19 residues. The J segment lost 1 base and the V segment lost 4 bases, leaving 9 bases of the junction unmatched. This CDR3 reads CASSLPGTSGREGTDTQYF. Written as DNA, the CDR3 is TGCGCCAGCAGCCTACCCGGGACTAGCGGGAGGGAGGGCACAGATACGCAGTATTTT.

The rearrangement links TRBV11-2 to TRBJ2-6; D is perhaps TRBD2 (5 bases). With 1 base removed from V and 2 bases from J, the gap between germline ends came to 12 bases. The CDR3 covers 17 residues. The germline gives CDR1 SGHAT, CDR2 FQNNGV. The CDR3 nucleotides read TGTGCCAGCAGCTTAGTGACGTACGGGGCTGGGGCCAACGTCCTGACTTTC. Protein product: CASSLVTYGAGANVLTF.

The rearrangement links TRBV19 to TRBJ2-3, with 9 bases aligning to TRBD1. The V and J ends lost 4 bases and 0 bases, in that order; junction bases with no gene match: 5. The germline V gene encodes CDR1 LNHDA and CDR2 SQIVND (reference sequence). This CDR3 region has 16 residues. CDR3 loop: CASSRGDRDSTDTQYF. The CDR3 region has the DNA TGTGCCAGTAGTAGGGGGGACAGGGATAGCACAGATACGCAGTATTTT.

This clone was picked up a small number of times. This chain uses TRBV5-1 with TRBJ1-5; D is possibly TRBD1 (5 bases). From germline, CDR1 is SGHRS and CDR2 YFSETQ. The CDR3 length is 15 residues. Trimming left V 0 bases short and J 6 bases short, with 13 bases between. CDR3 residues: CASSLGSGWGQPQHF. The CDR3 bases are TGCGCCAGCAGCTTGGGATCAGGGTGGGGTCAGCCCCAGCATTTT.

With respect to this clone: Within the sample, other DNA sequences also encode this same CDR3. This chain links TRBV28 with TRBJ2-5, with TRBD1 identical over 11 bases. Matching the DNA end better, TRBJ2-7 makes the J call doubtful. CDR1 MDHEN and CDR2 SYDVKM come from the germline V gene. The CDR3 spans 14 residues. CDR3 DNA sequence: TGTGCCAGCAGCCTGGGACAGGGGGGCTACGAGCAGTACTTC. Its protein product is CASSLGQGGYEQYF.

The V and J genes are TRBV6-6 and TRBJ1-6, with TRBD1 as a possible D gene (5 bases). From germline, CDR1 is MNHNY and CDR2 SVGAGI (reference sequence). This CDR3 is built from 15 residues. Trimming removed 0 bases at V and 8 bases at J, with 11 bases between. CDR3 amino acids: CASSYSWGGDSPLHF. CDR3 DNA sequence: TGTGCCAGCAGTTACTCGTGGGGGGGGGATTCACCCCTCCACTTT.

This clone was detected only a few times. The gene calls are TRBV4-1 and TRBJ1-1, with 10 positions matching TRBD1. Germline CDR1 is MGHRA and CDR2 is YSYEKL. V dropped 0 bases and J dropped 11; count of bases not matched to a gene: 6. This CDR3 has 14 residues. This CDR3 reads CASSQDADRGEAFF. CDR3 sequence (DNA): TGCGCCAGCAGCCAAGATGCGGACAGGGGGGAGGCTTTCTTT.

The gene calls are TRBV9 and TRBJ2-7; D not resolved. Germline V gene lookup returns CDR1 SGDLS and CDR2 YYNGEE. The V gene lost 1 base and the J gene lost 1 base, with 9 bases spanning the gap. The CDR3 covers 14 residues. The DNA of the CDR3 is TGTGCCAGCAGCGTACGTGTGGAGTCCTACGAGCAGTACTTC. Protein sequence: CASSVRVESYEQYF.